The 24 T cell receptor beta chains listed next were all sequenced from one sample in a study of regulatory T cells in long-lasting Graves disease. Time point here: persistent/refractory GD, antithyroid drugs over 5 years with positive TRAb. Following extraction of RNA from PBMCs, that RNA was used to make the TCR library. In building TCR beta libraries, iRepertoire HTBI primers were used together with Arm-PCR of CDR3 regions. In TCRdb, the multiplex PCR reads were re-called with MiXCR into one record per CDR3 protein. The data contain 300,000 to 500,000 distinct CDR3 sequences, less than 25% of them seen just once; the ten biggest clones take up roughly 20%. Here the sequenced sample was peripheral blood mononuclear cells (PBMCs), taken when the disease was refractory, from a patient treated with antithyroid drugs. These receptors originate from a female donor with Graves disease.

This clonotype was detected a few times. The J gene is TRBJ1-6, the V gene TRBV6-5, with 11 nucleotides matching TRBD1. The CDR3 loop spans 15 amino acids. V gave up 6 bases and J gave up 6 bases; unmatched junction bases: 4. Per the germline V gene, CDR1 is MNHEY and CDR2 is SVGAGI. Here the CDR3 DNA reads TGTGCCAGCAGCTACGGGACAGGGGGTAATTCACCCCTCCACTTT. It yields the protein CASSYGTGGNSPLHF.

This clonotype was seen at least ten times. The chain has TRBV6-1 and TRBJ2-5; unclear D gene. Per the germline V gene, CDR1 is MNHNS and CDR2 is SASEGT. V shed 8 bases and J shed 4 bases, with 20 bases lying between them. This CDR3 is built from 15 residues. CDR3 sequence reads: CASGLVALGPETQYF. CDR3 sequence (DNA): TGTGCCAGCGGCTTGGTGGCCCTCGGACCAGAGACCCAGTACTTC.

This clonotype was detected a few times. The chain links TRBV10-3 to TRBJ1-4, with unresolved D. The CDR3 has 12 residues. Germline V gene lookup returns CDR1 ENHRY and CDR2 SYGVKD. V was shortened by 2 bases and J by 7 bases, with 5 bases between the two germline ends. CDR3: CAISEEGEKLFF. The CDR3 DNA reads as TGTGCCATCAGTGAGGAGGGTGAAAAACTGTTTTTT.

This rearrangement joins TRBV6-5 to TRBJ2-1; D ambiguous. CDR1 and CDR2 from the germline V gene are MNHEY and SVGAGI. The CDR3 has 16 residues. V was clipped by 0 bases and J by 6 bases, with 15 bases between them. The CDR3 protein is CASSYSFSPLFNEQFF. The CDR3 DNA reads TGTGCCAGCAGTTACTCTTTCAGCCCTTTGTTCAATGAGCAGTTCTTC.

This clonotype was found a few times. This chain uses TRBV30 with TRBJ2-7; D not certain. The germline V and J ends were trimmed by 0 bases and 0 bases, with 6 bases remaining between them. The V gene's germline CDR1 is GTSNPN and CDR2 SVGIG (reference sequence). The CDR3 has 13 amino acids. CDR3 DNA sequence: TGTGCCTGGAGTGTGGGCCGCTCCTACGAGCAGTACTTC. Protein sequence: CAWSVGRSYEQYF.

This clonotype was seen a handful of times. This chain joins TRBV7-9 and TRBJ2-5, with TRBD1 matching 9 bases. This CDR3 is built from 15 residues. Germline values: CDR1 SEHNR, CDR2 FQNEAQ (reference sequence). V shed 5 bases, J shed 2 bases, and the junction held 6 bases outside the gene matches. The CDR3 reads CASSPGQGRQETQYF. In DNA form, the CDR3 reads TGTGCCAGCAGCCCAGGACAGGGGCGTCAAGAGACCCAGTACTTC.

Remarks on this clonotype: A much bigger clone sits one base away, suggesting this may be a read error. The rearrangement links TRBV6-1 to TRBJ1-2, with D possibly matching TRBD1 (6 bases). The germline V gene has CDR1 MNHNS and CDR2 SASEGT. This CDR3 region has 15 residues. CDR3 sequence (DNA): TGTGCCAGCACGCCGAGACAGGAGTACAACTGTGGCTACACCTTC. Translation: CASTPRQEYNCGYTF.

This clonotype was recorded many times. The CDR3 bases are TGCAGTGCTAGAGGACTTAGTAGAGGGGGTTTGACTGAAGCTTTCTTT. Amino acid sequence: CSARGLSRGGLTEAFF. The chain has TRBV20-1 and TRBJ1-1; perhaps TRBD1 as D (6 bases). CDR1 is DFQATT and CDR2 is SNEGSKA in the germline V gene (reference sequence). The ends were cut back, 1 base at V and 5 bases at J, with 20 bases in the middle. The CDR3 runs to 16 residues.

This clonotype was observed at least ten times. The chain has TRBV20-1 and TRBJ2-7, with TRBD2 matching over 9 bases. Germline loops: CDR1 DFQATT, CDR2 SNEGSKA (reference sequence). The CDR3 totals 14 residues. Trimming cost V 1 base and J 7 bases; bases outside gene matches: 8. CDR3: CSARALAGAREQYF. The CDR3 DNA sequence: TGCAGTGCTAGAGCGTTAGCGGGAGCTCGGGAGCAGTACTTC.

This clonotype was seen repeatedly, ten times or more. The DNA of the CDR3 is TGTGCCAGCAGAGGTGGACGTATCACTGAAGCTTTCTTT. Its translation: CASRGGRITEAFF. The chain employs TRBV6-1 and TRBJ1-1; D unresolved. V lost 6 bases, J lost 4 bases, and 12 bases lay in between. The CDR3 is 13 residues long. Germline assignment: CDR1 MNHNS and CDR2 SASEGT.

This clonotype occurred many times. This sequence joins TRBV12-3 or TRBV12-4 and TRBJ1-1; no definite D call. The V and J ends lost 2 bases and 4 bases respectively, with 11 bases between them. The CDR3 extends over 14 amino acids. CDR3 residues: CASSLMVTSTEAFF. The CDR3 DNA follows: TGTGCCAGCAGTTTAATGGTGACTAGCACTGAAGCTTTCTTT.

This clonotype was counted ten times or more. V usage is TRBV2 and J usage is TRBJ2-5; 10 nucleotides align to TRBD1. This CDR3 comprises 16 residues. Trimming at V came to 7 bases and at J to 4 bases, leaving 12 bases not matched to a gene. Germline V gives CDR1 SNHLY, CDR2 FYNNEI. CDR3 loop: CASTPTPGQGRETQYF. The CDR3 DNA follows: TGTGCCAGCACGCCCACCCCGGGACAGGGGCGAGAGACCCAGTACTTC.

This clonotype was recorded at least ten times. The chain combines TRBV12-3 or TRBV12-4 with TRBJ2-7, with D possibly being TRBD1 (5 bases). CDR3 length equals 13 residues. V lost 5 bases and J 6 bases, leaving 14 bases between the germline ends. The CDR3, as DNA: TGTGCCAGCAGTGTCCAACAGGTTTCCGAGCAGTACTTC. This gives the protein CASSVQQVSEQYF.

This clonotype was counted many times. The chain couples TRBV12-3 or TRBV12-4 to TRBJ2-5; D ambiguous. The CDR3 sequence is 13 residues long. V lost 3 bases to trimming and J lost 4 bases, with 9 bases between them. Written as DNA, the CDR3 is TGTGCCAGCAGTTTTAGCATGCGAGAGACCCAGTACTTC. Amino acids: CASSFSMRETQYF.

This clonotype was seen once. This CDR3 is CASSVIAGVSLGTGELFF. Written as DNA, the CDR3 is TGTGCCAGCAGCGTGATAGCGGGAGTCTCGCTGGGAACCGGGGAGCTGTTTTTT. The V call is TRBV9, the J call TRBJ2-2; 9 nucleotides match TRBD2. Germline CDR1 is SGDLS and CDR2 is YYNGEE. The CDR3 is made up of 18 amino acids. V lost 2 bases to trimming and J lost 5 bases; unmatched junction nucleotides: 13.

This clonotype was found many times. The rearrangement uses TRBV20-1 and TRBJ2-5; D tentatively reads TRBD1 or TRBD2 (5 bases each). Germline V lookup: CDR1 DFQATT, CDR2 SNEGSKA (reference sequence). V dropped 4 bases and J dropped 4 bases, with 16 bases sitting between them. The CDR3 totals 14 residues. CDR3: CSAMVLGVSETQYF. For the CDR3, the DNA is TGCAGTGCTATGGTCTTGGGGGTTTCAGAGACCCAGTACTTC.

This clonotype was seen more than once but under ten times. This sequence joins TRBV7-2 and TRBJ2-7; D is tentatively TRBD1 or TRBD2 (6 bases each). Trimming pared 0 bases from V and 5 bases from J, leaving 17 bases between. The CDR3 runs 16 residues. In germline, CDR1 is SGHTA, CDR2 FQGNSA. Here the CDR3 reads CASSLAVGGRGDEQYF. The CDR3 DNA is TGTGCCAGCAGCTTAGCGGTTGGGGGGCGCGGTGACGAGCAGTACTTC.

This clonotype occurred many times. In DNA, the CDR3 is TGTGCCAGCAGCGTCACGGAGACCTGGGACTACGAGCAGTACTTC. This translates into CASSVTETWDYEQYF. This rearrangement joins TRBV7-2 to TRBJ2-7; D gene ambiguous. The CDR3 covers 15 residues. In germline, CDR1 is SGHTA, CDR2 FQGNSA. V was trimmed by 5 bases and J by 3 bases, leaving 17 bases between them.

The chain uses TRBV10-2 and TRBJ2-7, with D unresolved. This CDR3 spans 13 amino acids. Germline values: CDR1 WSHSY, CDR2 SAAADI. V was cut by 3 bases and J by 0 bases, with 6 bases left in between. Written as DNA, the CDR3 is TGCGCCAGCAGTGATCCTGCCTCCTACGAGCAGTACTTC. Its translation: CASSDPASYEQYF.

The sample holds many counts of this clonotype. The J gene is TRBJ1-4, the V gene TRBV12-3 or TRBV12-4, with D possibly being TRBD1 (5 bases). The CDR3 spans 13 residues. The V and J ends lost 6 bases and 7 bases respectively, with 12 bases between them. For the CDR3, the DNA is TGTGCCAGCAGGGGGGGGGTGGGTGAAAAACTGTTTTTT. Amino acid sequence: CASRGGVGEKLFF.

This clonotype was seen a handful of times. The chain recombines TRBV18 with TRBJ2-5, with 10 bases fitting TRBD2. CDR1 is KGHSH, CDR2 LQKENI, per germline. This CDR3 has 16 residues. Trimming took 1 base from V and 4 from J; bases not matched to a gene: 6. The CDR3 loop reads CASSPLSSGSGETQYF. In DNA form, the CDR3 reads TGTGCCAGCTCACCACTCTCTAGCGGGAGCGGAGAGACCCAGTACTTC. The whole variable domain, remainder taken from reference TRBV18 and TRBJ2-5, is NAGVMQNPRHLVRRRGQEARLRCSPMKGHSHVYWYRQLPEEGLKFMVYLQKENIIDESGMPKERFSAEFPKEGPSILRIQQVVRGDSAAYFCASSPLSSGSGETQYFGPGTRLLVL.

The chain joins TRBV19 to TRBJ1-5; 8 bases agree with TRBD1. With V trimmed by 3 bases and J by 3 bases, 7 bases remained unmatched. Germline V gene lookup returns CDR1 LNHDA and CDR2 SQIVND (reference sequence). The CDR3 is 16 residues long. CDR3 DNA: TGTGCCAGTAGTATGGGTCGGACAGGGTCCAATCAGCCCCAGCATTTT. As protein: CASSMGRTGSNQPQHF.

This clonotype was counted between two and nine times. The chain links TRBV27 to TRBJ2-1, with no clear D. Looked up from germline, CDR1 is MNHEY and CDR2 is SMNVEV (reference sequence). The CDR3 runs to 13 residues. Trimming pared 6 bases from V and 6 bases from J, leaving 12 bases between. CDR3: CASRPVWGNEQFF. Here the CDR3 DNA reads TGTGCCAGCAGACCCGTCTGGGGCAATGAGCAGTTCTTC.

This clonotype occurred a few times. The V call is TRBV27, the J call TRBJ2-7, with 10 bases aligning to TRBD1. The CDR3 is 15 amino acids. The ends lost 4 bases at V and 4 bases at J; junction bases unmatched: 7. The germline gives CDR1 MNHEY, CDR2 SMNVEV (reference sequence). The CDR3: CASSYGRDRGYEQYF. CDR3 DNA sequence: TGTGCCAGCAGTTACGGCCGGGACAGGGGTTACGAGCAGTACTTC.